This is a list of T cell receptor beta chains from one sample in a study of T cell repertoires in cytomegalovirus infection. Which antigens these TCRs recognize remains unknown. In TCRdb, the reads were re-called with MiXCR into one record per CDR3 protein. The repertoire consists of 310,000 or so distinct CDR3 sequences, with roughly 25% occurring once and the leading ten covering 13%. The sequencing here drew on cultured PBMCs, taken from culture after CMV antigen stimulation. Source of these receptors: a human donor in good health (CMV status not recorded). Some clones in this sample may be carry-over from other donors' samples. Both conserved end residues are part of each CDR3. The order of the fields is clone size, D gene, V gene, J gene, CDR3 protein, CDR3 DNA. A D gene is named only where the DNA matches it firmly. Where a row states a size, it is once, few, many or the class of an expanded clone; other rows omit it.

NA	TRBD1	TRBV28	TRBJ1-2	CASSFGTGYGYTF	TGTGCCAGCAGTTTTGGGACAGGGTATGGCTACACCTTC
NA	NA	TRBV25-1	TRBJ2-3	CASSGTVGTDTQYF	TGTGCCAGCAGCGGGACCGTGGGCACAGATACGCAGTATTTT
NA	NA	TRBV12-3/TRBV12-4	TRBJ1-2	CASSKSGYGYTF	TGTGCCAGCAGCAAAAGCGGCTATGGCTACACCTTC
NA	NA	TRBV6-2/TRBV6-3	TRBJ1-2	CASSSSREYGYTF	TGTGCCAGCAGTTCGTCTAGGGAATATGGCTACACCTTC
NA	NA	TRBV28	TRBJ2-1	CASSIQGGDEQFF	TGTGCCAGCAGTATCCAGGGGGGCGATGAGCAGTTCTTC
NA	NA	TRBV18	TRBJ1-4	CASSRYPARAAEKLFF	TGTGCCAGCTCACGTTACCCGGCTAGGGCGGCTGAAAAACTGTTTTTT
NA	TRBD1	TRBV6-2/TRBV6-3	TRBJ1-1	CASRAQPTGTEAFF	TGTGCCAGCAGAGCACAACCGACAGGGACTGAAGCTTTCTTT
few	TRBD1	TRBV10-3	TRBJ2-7	CAISGDRVHEQYF	TGTGCCATCAGTGGCGACAGGGTCCACGAGCAGTACTTC
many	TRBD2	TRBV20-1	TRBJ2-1	CSASGWGGLEQFF	TGCAGTGCTAGTGGCTGGGGGGGTCTGGAGCAGTTCTTC
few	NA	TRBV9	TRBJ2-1	CASSSRGTADNEQFF	TGTGCCAGCAGCTCCCGCGGGACAGCAGACAATGAGCAGTTCTTC
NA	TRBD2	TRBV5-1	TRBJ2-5	CASSGGDGGPQETQYF	TGCGCCAGCAGCGGGGGGGATGGAGGGCCTCAAGAGACCCAGTACTTC
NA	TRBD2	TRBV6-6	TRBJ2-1	CASSYLTSGTYNEQFF	TGTGCCAGCAGTTACCTGACTAGCGGAACATACAATGAGCAGTTCTTC
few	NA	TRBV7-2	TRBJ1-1	CASSLIALNTEAFF	TGTGCCAGCAGCTTGATCGCATTGAACACTGAAGCTTTCTTT
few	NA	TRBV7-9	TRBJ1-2	CASSLGGGPIYGYTF	TGTGCCAGCAGCTTAGGTGGGGGGCCCATCTATGGCTACACCTTC
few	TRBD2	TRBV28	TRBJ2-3	CASSISGRKKDTQYF	TGTGCCAGCAGTATAAGCGGGAGAAAGAAAGATACGCAGTATTTT
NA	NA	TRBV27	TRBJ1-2	CASSLSPSGTSGYTF	TGTGCCAGCAGTTTATCACCCTCCGGGACTAGCGGCTACACCTTC
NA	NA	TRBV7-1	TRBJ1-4	CASSPAREKLFF	TGTGCCAGCAGCCCGGCGCGGGAAAAACTGTTTTTT
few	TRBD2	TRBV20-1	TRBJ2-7	CSARVEASGREEQYF	TGCAGTGCTAGAGTTGAGGCTAGCGGGAGGGAAGAGCAGTACTTC
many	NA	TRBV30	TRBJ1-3	CARRAHSGNTIYF	TGTGCCCGACGGGCCCACTCTGGAAACACCATATATTTT
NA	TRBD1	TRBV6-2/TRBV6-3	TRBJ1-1	CASSYAGTGNTEAFF	TGTGCCAGCAGTTACGCTGGGACAGGGAACACTGAAGCTTTCTTT
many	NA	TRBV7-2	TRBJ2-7	CASSLEPLGYEQYF	TGTGCCAGCAGCTTAGAGCCTCTAGGTTACGAGCAGTACTTC
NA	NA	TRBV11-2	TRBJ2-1	CASSLDLQGEQFF	TGTGCCAGCAGCTTAGATCTCCAGGGCGAGCAGTTCTTC
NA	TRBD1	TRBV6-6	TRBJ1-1	CASTRGGSNTEAFF	TGTGCCAGCACCAGAGGGGGCTCTAACACTGAAGCTTTCTTT
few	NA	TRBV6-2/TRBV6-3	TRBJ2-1	CASSRTQGNEQFF	TGTGCCAGCAGTCGAACACAGGGCAATGAGCAGTTCTTC
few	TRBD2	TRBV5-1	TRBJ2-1	CASSLGTSGKYNEQFF	TGCGCCAGCAGCTTGGGGACTAGCGGGAAATACAATGAGCAGTTCTTC
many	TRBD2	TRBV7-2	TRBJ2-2	CASSKPSGSVTGELFF	TGTGCCAGCAGCAAACCTAGCGGGAGTGTTACCGGGGAGCTGTTTTTT
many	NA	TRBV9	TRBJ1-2	CASSVAIGNYGYTF	TGTGCCAGCAGCGTAGCTATAGGTAACTATGGCTACACCTTC
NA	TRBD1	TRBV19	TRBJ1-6	CASGDSFDSPLHF	TGTGCCAGTGGGGACAGTTTTGATTCACCCCTCCACTTT
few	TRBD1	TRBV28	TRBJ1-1	CASSSTGRWNTEAFF	TGTGCCAGCAGTTCGACAGGGAGGTGGAACACTGAAGCTTTCTTT
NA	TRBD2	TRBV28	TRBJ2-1	CASSLSSGSGFNEQFF	TGTGCCAGCAGTCTGTCTAGCGGGAGTGGCTTCAATGAGCAGTTCTTC
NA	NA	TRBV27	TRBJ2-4	CASSPGQVLGGYIQYF	TGTGCCAGCAGTCCCGGGCAGGTACTTGGCGGGTACATTCAGTACTTC
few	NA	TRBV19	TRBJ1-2	CASSATQSNYGYTF	TGTGCCAGTAGCGCGACACAGTCTAACTATGGCTACACCTTC
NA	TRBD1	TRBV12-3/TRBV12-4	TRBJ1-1	CASSLAGQGYEAFF	TGTGCCAGCAGTTTAGCGGGACAGGGTTATGAAGCTTTCTTT
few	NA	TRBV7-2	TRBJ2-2	CASSPVVLTGELFF	TGTGCCAGCAGCCCAGTTGTCCTCACCGGGGAGCTGTTTTTT
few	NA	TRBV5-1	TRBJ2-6	CASSLGGTSGANVLTF	TGCGCCAGCAGCTTGGGAGGGACCTCTGGGGCCAACGTCCTGACTTTC
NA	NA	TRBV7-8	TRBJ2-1	CASSPRVHNEQFF	TGTGCCAGCAGCCCAAGGGTGCACAATGAGCAGTTCTTC
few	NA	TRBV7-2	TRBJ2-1	CASSLRQVPSPTRNEQFF	TGTGCCAGCAGCTTAAGACAGGTCCCATCACCGACGAGGAATGAGCAGTTCTTC
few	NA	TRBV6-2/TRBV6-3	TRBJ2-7	CASTPQGGEQYF	TGTGCCAGCACCCCACAGGGAGGCGAGCAGTACTTC
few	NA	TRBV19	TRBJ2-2	CASSIRRSNTGELFF	TGTGCCAGTAGTATAAGGAGGTCGAACACCGGGGAGCTGTTTTTT
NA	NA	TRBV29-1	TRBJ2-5	CSVGVAWDQYF	TGCAGCGTTGGTGTGGCCTGGGATCAGTACTTC
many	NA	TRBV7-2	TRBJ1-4	CASSLWVSNEKLFF	TGTGCCAGCAGCTTATGGGTGTCCAATGAAAAACTGTTTTTT
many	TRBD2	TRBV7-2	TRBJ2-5	CASSLGGRAGGPLEETQYF	TGTGCCAGCAGCTTAGGGGGTCGGGCGGGAGGGCCATTGGAAGAGACCCAGTACTTC
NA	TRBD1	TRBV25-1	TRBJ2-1	CASRPGGSYNEQFF	TGTGCCAGCAGACCAGGGGGCTCCTACAATGAGCAGTTCTTC
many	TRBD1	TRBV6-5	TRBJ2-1	CATRQGAADSQNEQFF	TGTGCCACCCGACAGGGGGCGGCCGATTCTCAGAATGAGCAGTTCTTC
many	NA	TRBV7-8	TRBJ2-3	CASSSLRSDGTDTQYF	TGTGCCAGCAGCTCCCTCAGGAGCGACGGCACAGATACGCAGTATTTT
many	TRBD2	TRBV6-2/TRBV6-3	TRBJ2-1	CASSYHRGATGGGNRNEQFF	TGTGCCAGCAGTTACCATCGAGGGGCGACGGGAGGCGGGAACAGGAATGAGCAGTTCTTC
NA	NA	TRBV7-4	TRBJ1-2	CASSRTDIPNYGYTF	TGTGCCAGCAGTCGAACTGACATTCCTAACTATGGCTACACCTTC
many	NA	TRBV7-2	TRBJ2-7	CASSLAQRFFSYEQYF	TGTGCCAGCAGCTTAGCCCAGCGGTTTTTCTCCTACGAGCAGTACTTC
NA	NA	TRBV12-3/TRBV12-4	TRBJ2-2	CASSSGGPANTGELFF	TGTGCCAGCAGTTCCGGGGGACCGGCGAACACCGGGGAGCTGTTTTTT
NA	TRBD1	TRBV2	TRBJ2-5	CASRSAGGETQYF	TGTGCCAGCAGGTCAGCAGGGGGAGAGACCCAGTACTTC
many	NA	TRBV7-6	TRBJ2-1	CASSGRELVDEQFF	TGTGCCAGCAGCGGCCGCGAACTCGTGGATGAGCAGTTCTTC
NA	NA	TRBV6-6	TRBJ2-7	CASSARGNSYEQYF	TGTGCCAGCAGTGCGAGGGGAAACTCCTACGAGCAGTACTTC
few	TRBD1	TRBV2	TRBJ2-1	CASSQTGTVVNEQFF	TGTGCCAGCAGTCAAACCGGGACAGTAGTCAATGAGCAGTTCTTC
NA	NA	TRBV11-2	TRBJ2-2	CASSLGSGPNTGELFF	TGTGCCAGCAGCTTAGGTTCCGGGCCGAACACCGGGGAGCTGTTTTTT
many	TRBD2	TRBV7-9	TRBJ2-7	CASSTSVYFYEQYF	TGTGCCAGCAGTACTAGCGTATACTTCTACGAGCAGTACTTC
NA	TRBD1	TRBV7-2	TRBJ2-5	CASSFSDRGFSETQYF	TGTGCCAGCAGCTTTTCCGACAGGGGGTTTTCCGAGACCCAGTACTTC
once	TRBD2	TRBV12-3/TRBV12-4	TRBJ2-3	CASSSTSAGTQYF	TGTGCCAGCAGTTCGACTAGCGCAGGAACGCAGTATTTT